This TCR beta chain was profiled in a study of a mutant IDH1 vaccine in newly diagnosed glioma. Study-level information: Treated patients, approximately 60% male and about 38% female, averaged about 40 years of age. Those enrolled had earlier been treated with radiotherapy, temozolomide, or both, mostly both.

The V gene's germline CDR1 is LNHDA and CDR2 SQIVND (reference sequence). Trimming left V 6 bases short and J 0 bases short, with 12 bases between. This CDR3 is 15 amino acids long. Time point in this sample: week 35, safety follow-up. What each vaccine dose contained was 300 ug of mutant IDH1 20-mer peptide, accompanied by topical imiquimod. Astrocytomas that were new, WHO grade 3 or 4, IDH1-mutant and ATRX-lost were present in the donors. This clone was seen only a few times. The antigen is undetermined. Sequencing was performed with immunoSEQ multiplex PCR; in TCRdb, only in-frame clones are kept and a portion is missing. The table includes about 31,000 clones, roughly three quarters detected once.

The chain combines TRBV19 with TRBJ1-5, with a possible D match to TRBD1 (5 bases). The TCR was taken from a middle-aged woman with glioma. The sequencing here drew on PBMCs, taken from a glioma patient whose treatment included an IDH1 peptide vaccine. The CDR3 DNA reads TGTGCCAGTAGAAGCTGGGGGAATAGCAATCAGCCCCAGCATTTT. This sequence encodes CASRSWGNSNQPQHF.